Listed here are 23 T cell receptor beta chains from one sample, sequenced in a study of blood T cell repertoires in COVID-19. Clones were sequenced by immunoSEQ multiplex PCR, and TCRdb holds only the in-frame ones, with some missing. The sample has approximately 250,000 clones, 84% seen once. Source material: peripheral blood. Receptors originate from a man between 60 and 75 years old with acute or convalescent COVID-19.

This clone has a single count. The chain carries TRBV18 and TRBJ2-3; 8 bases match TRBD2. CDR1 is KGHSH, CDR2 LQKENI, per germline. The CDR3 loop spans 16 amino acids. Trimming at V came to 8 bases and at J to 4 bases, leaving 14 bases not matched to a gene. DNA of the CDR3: TGTGCCAGCACCATCTGGGCTAGCGGGTTTTCAGATACGCAGTATTTT. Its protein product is CASTIWASGFSDTQYF. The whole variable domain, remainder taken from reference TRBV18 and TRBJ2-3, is NAGVMQNPRHLVRRRGQEARLRCSPMKGHSHVYWYRQLPEEGLKFMVYLQKENIIDESGMPKERFSAEFPKEGPSILRIQQVVRGDSAAYFCASTIWASGFSDTQYFGPGTRLTVL.

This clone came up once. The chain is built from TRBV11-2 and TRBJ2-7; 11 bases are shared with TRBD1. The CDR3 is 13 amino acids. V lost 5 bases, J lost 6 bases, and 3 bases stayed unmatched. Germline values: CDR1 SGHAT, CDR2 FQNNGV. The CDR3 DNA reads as TGTGCCAGCAGCCCGGGGACAGGGGGCGAGCAGTACTTC. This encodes CASSPGTGGEQYF.

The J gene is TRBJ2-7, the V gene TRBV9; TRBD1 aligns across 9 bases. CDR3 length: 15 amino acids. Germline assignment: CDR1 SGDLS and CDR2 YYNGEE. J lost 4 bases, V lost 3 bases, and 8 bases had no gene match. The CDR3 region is CASSETTGGGYEQYF. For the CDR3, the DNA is TGTGCCAGCAGCGAAACGACAGGGGGAGGATACGAGCAGTACTTC.

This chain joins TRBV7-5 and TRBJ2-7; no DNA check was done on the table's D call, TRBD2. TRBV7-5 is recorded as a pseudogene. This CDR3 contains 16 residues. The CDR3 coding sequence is TGTGCCAGAAGCTTAGACCCAGGCAGGACTCTTTACGAGCAGTACTTC. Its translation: CARSLDPGRTLYEQYF.

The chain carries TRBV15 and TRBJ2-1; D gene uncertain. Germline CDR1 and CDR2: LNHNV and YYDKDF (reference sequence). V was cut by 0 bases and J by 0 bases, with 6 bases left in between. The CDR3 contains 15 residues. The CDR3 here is CATSRDLGSYNEQFF. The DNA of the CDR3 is TGTGCCACCAGCAGAGATCTCGGCTCCTACAATGAGCAGTTCTTC. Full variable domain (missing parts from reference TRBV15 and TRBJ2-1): DAMVIQNPRYQVTQFGKPVTLSCSQTLNHNVMYWYQQKSSQAPKLLFHYYDKDFNNEADTPDNFQSRRPNTSFCFLDIRSPGLGDTAMYLCATSRDLGSYNEQFFGPGTRLTVL.

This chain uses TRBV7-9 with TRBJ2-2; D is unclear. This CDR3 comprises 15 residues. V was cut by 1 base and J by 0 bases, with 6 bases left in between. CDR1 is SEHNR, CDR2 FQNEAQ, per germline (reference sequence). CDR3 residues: CASSLVQANTGELFF. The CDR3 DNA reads TGTGCCAGCAGCTTAGTGCAGGCGAACACCGGGGAGCTGTTTTTT.

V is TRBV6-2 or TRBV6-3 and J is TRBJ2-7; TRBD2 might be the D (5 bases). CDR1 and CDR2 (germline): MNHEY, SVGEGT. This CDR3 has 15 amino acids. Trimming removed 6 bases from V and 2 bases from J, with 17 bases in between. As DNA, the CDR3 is TGTGCCAGCAGATACGGAGGCAGTGGGGCCTACGAGCAGTACTTC. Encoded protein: CASRYGGSGAYEQYF.

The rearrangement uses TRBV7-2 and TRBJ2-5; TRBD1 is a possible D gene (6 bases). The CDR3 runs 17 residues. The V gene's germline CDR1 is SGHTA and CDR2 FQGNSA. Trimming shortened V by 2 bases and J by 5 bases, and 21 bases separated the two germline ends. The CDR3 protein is CASSLITGKAPAETQYF. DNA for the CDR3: TGTGCCAGCAGCTTAATTACAGGGAAAGCCCCGGCGGAGACCCAGTACTTC.

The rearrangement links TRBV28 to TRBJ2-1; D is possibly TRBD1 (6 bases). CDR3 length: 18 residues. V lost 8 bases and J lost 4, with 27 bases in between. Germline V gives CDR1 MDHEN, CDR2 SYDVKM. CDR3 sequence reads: CASVYGGEIQGKYNEQFF. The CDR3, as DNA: TGTGCCAGCGTATATGGGGGCGAGATCCAGGGGAAATACAATGAGCAGTTCTTC. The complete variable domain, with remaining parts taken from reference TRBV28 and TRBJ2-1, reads DVKVTQSSRYLVKRTGEKVFLECVQDMDHENMFWYRQDPGLGLRLIYFSYDVKMKEKGDIPEGYSVSREKKERFSLILESASTNQTSMYLCASVYGGEIQGKYNEQFFGPGTRLTVL.

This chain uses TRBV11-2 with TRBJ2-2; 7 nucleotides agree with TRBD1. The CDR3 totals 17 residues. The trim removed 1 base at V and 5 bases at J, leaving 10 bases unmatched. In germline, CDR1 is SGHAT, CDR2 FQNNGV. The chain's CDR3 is CASSLVAAGTVTGELFF. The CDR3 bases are TGTGCCAGCAGCTTAGTAGCAGCCGGGACAGTGACCGGGGAGCTGTTTTTT.

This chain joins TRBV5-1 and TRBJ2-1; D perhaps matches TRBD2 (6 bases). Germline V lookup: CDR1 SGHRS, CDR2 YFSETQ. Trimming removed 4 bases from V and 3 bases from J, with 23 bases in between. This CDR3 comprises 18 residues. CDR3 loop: CASSGGGLFQRVYNEQFF. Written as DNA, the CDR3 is TGCGCCAGCAGCGGCGGAGGACTGTTCCAGCGGGTCTACAATGAGCAGTTCTTC.

CDR3 DNA sequence: TGTGCCAGCAGCAAGGGGGTTCGACAGGCATATAGCAATCAGCCCCAGCATTTT. This codes for CASSKGVRQAYSNQPQHF. V and J are TRBV21-1 and TRBJ1-5; TRBD1, the D gene given by the table, was not confirmed from the DNA. TRBV21-1 has pseudogene status. This CDR3 comprises 18 residues.

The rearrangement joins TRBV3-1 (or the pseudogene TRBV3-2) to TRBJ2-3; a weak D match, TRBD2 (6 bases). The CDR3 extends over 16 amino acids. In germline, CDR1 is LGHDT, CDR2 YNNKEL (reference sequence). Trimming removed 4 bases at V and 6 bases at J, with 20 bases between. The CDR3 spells CASSPHMGGTSDTQYF. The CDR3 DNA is TGTGCCAGCAGCCCCCATATGGGGGGAACCAGCGATACGCAGTATTTT.

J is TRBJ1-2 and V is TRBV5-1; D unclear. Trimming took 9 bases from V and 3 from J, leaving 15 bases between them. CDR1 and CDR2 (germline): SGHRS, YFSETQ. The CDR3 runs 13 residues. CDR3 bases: TGCGCCACCAGACCGACTACGGACTATGGCTACACCTTC. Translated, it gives CATRPTTDYGYTF.

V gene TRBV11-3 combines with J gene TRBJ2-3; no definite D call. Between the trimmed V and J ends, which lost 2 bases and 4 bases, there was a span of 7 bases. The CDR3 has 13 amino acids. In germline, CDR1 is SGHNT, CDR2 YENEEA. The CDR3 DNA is TGTGCCAGCAGCTTAAGTGGGCCAGATACGCAGTATTTT. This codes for CASSLSGPDTQYF.

The CDR3 DNA reads as TGTGCCAGCAGTGATCGAGCGAGGAGCTCTGGAAACACCATATATTTT. Translation gives CASSDRARSSGNTIYF. The chain couples TRBV6-1 to TRBJ1-3; D is unclear. There are 16 residues in the CDR3. Germline V gene sequence: CDR1 MNHNS, CDR2 SASEGT. Trimming removed 3 bases from V and 0 bases from J, with 12 bases in between.

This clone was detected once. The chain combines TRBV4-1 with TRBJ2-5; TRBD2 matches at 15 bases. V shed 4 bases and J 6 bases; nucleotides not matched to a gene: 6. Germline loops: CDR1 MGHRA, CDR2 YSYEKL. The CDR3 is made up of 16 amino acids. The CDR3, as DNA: TGCGCCAGCAGCCCCTGGACTAGCGGGGGGGCGAAGACCCAGTACTTC. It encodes CASSPWTSGGAKTQYF.

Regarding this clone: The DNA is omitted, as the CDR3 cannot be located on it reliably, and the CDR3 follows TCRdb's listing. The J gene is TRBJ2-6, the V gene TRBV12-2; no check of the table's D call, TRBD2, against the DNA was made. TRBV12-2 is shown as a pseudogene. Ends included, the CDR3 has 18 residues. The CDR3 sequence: CASRPDFGGGAGANVLTF.

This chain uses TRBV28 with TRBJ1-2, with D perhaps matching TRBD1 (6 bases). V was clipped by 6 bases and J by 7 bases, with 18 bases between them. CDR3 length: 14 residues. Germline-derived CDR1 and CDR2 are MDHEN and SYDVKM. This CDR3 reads CASRISITTGGYTF. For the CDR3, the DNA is TGTGCCAGCAGAATCTCTATCACGACAGGTGGCTACACCTTC.

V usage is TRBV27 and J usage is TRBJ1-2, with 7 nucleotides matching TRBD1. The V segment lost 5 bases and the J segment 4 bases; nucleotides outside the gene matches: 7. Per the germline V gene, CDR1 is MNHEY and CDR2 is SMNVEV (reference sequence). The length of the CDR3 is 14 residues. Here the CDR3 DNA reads TGTGCCAGCAGTCCTCATGACAGGGCCTATGGCTACACCTTC. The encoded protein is CASSPHDRAYGYTF.

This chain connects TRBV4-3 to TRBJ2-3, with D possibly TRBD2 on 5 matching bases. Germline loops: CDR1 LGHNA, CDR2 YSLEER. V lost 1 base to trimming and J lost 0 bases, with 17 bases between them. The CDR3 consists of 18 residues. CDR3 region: CASSQGGSPPASTDTQYF. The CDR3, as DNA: TGCGCCAGCAGCCAAGGTGGGAGCCCCCCTGCGAGCACAGATACGCAGTATTTT.

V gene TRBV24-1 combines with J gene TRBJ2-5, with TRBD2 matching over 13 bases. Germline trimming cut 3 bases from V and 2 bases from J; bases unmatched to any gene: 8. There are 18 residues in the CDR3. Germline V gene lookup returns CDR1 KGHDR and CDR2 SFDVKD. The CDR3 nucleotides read TGTGCCACCAGTGATCCGGGACTAGCGGGGCCTTCTCAAGAGACCCAGTACTTC. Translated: CATSDPGLAGPSQETQYF.

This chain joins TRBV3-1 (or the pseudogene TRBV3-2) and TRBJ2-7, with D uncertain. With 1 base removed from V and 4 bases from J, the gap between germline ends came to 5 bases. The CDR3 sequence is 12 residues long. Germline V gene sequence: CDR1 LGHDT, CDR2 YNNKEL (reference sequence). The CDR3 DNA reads TGTGCCAGCAGCCAAGCCCTATACGAGCAGTACTTC. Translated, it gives CASSQALYEQYF.